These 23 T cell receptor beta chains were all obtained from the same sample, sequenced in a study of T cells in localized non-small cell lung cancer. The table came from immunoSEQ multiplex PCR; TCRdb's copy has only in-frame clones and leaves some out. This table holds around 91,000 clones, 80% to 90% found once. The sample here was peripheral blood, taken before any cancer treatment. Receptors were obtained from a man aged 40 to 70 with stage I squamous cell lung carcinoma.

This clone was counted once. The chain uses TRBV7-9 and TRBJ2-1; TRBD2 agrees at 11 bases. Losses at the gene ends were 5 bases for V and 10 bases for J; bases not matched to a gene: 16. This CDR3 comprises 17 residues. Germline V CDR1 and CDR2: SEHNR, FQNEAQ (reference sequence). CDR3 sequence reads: CASSRTYRSGGAWEQFF. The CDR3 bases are TGTGCCAGCAGCAGGACCTATCGTAGCGGGGGGGCCTGGGAGCAGTTCTTC.

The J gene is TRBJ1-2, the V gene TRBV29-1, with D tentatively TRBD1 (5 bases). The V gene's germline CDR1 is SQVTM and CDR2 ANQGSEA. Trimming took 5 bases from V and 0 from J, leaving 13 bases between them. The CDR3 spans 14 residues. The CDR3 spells CSVPPGGANYGYTF. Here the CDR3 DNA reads TGCAGCGTTCCCCCCGGGGGAGCTAACTATGGCTACACCTTC. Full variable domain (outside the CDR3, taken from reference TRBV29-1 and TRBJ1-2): SAVISQKPSRDICQRGTSLTIQCQVDSQVTMMFWYRQQPGQSLTLIATANQGSEATYESGFVIDKFPISRPNLTFSTLTVSNMSPEDSSIYLCSVPPGGANYGYTFGSGTRLTVV.

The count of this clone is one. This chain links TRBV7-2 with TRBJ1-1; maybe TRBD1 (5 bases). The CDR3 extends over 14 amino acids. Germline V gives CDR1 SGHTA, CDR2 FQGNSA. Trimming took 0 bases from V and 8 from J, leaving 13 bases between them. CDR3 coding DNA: TGTGCCAGCAGCTTAGCGCCAGGGACTAGCGAAGCTTTCTTT. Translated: CASSLAPGTSEAFF.

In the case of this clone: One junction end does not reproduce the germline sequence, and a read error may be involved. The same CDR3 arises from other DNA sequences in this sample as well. DNA of the CDR3: TGTGCCAGCAGCTTGGGGTCCGGCAACAATCAAGAGACCCAGTACTTC. Its translation is CASSLGSGNNQETQYF. This sequence joins TRBV5-1 and TRBJ2-5; D gene unclear. This CDR3 is 16 amino acids long. From germline, CDR1 is SGHRS and CDR2 YFSETQ.

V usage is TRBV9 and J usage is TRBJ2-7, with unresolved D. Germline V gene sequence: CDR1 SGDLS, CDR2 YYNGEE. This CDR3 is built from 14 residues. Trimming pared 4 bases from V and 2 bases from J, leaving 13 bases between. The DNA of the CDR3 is TGTGCCAGCAGCTCCTCGGGTGGGCCCTACGAGCAGTACTTC. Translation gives CASSSSGGPYEQYF.

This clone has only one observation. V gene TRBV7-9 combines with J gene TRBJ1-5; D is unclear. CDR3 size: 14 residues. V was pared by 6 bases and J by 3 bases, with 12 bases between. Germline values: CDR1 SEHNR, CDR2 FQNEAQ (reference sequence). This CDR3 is CASSLAGFNQPQHF. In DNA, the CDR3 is TGTGCCAGCAGTCTGGCAGGATTCAATCAGCCCCAGCATTTT.

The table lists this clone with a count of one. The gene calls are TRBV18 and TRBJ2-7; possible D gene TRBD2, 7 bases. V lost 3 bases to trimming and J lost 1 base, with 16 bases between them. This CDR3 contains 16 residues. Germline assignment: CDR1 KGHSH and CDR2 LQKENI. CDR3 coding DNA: TGTGCCAGCTCACCGCCGACGGGGGGCATGTCCTACGAGCAGTACTTC. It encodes CASSPPTGGMSYEQYF.

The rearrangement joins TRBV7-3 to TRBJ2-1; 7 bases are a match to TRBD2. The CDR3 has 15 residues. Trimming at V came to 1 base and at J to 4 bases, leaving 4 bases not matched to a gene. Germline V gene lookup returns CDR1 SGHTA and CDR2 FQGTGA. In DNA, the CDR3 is TGTGCCAGCAGCTTAAATAGCGGGTTTTACAATGAGCAGTTCTTC. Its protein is CASSLNSGFYNEQFF.

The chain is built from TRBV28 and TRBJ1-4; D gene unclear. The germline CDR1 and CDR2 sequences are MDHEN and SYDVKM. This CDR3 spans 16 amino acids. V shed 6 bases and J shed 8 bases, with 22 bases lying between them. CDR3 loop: CASSQISGLAREKLFF. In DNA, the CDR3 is TGTGCCAGCAGCCAGATATCGGGATTGGCGAGGGAAAAACTGTTTTTT.

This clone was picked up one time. In nucleotides, the CDR3 is TGCGCCAGCAAGGAGACAGCGGTGGCCAACGTCCTGACTTTC. This encodes CASKETAVANVLTF. J is TRBJ2-6 and V is TRBV10-2; perhaps D is TRBD1 or TRBD2 (5 bases each). This CDR3 is 14 amino acids long. The germline V gene has CDR1 WSHSY and CDR2 SAAADI. The germline V and J ends were trimmed by 7 bases and 6 bases, with 13 bases remaining between them.

CDR3 region: CSVASGEQYF. CDR3 coding DNA: TGCAGCGTAGCCTCAGGGGAGCAGTACTTC. This chain joins TRBV29-1 and TRBJ2-7, with D possibly TRBD1 on 5 matching bases. CDR1 and CDR2 (germline): SQVTM, ANQGSEA. Trimming cost V 6 bases and J 7 bases, with 10 bases left between them. This CDR3 spans 10 amino acids.

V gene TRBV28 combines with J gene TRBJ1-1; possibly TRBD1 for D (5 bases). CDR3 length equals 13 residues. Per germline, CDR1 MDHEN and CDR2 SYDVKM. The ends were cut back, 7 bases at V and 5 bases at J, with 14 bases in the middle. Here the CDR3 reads CASTKPGKTEAFF. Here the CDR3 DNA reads TGTGCCAGCACCAAACCAGGGAAGACTGAAGCTTTCTTT.

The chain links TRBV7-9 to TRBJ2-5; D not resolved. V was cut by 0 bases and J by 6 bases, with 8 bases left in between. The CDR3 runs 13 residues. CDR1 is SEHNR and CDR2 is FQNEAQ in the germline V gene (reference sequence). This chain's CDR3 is CASSLAEGKTQYF. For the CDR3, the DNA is TGTGCCAGCAGCTTAGCTGAAGGGAAGACCCAGTACTTC.

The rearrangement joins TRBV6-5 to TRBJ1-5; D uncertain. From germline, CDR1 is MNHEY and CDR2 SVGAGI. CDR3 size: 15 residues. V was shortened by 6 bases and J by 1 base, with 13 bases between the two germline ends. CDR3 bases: TGTGCCAGCAGCCTACGGGGTGGGAGCAATCAGCCCCAGCATTTT. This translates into CASSLRGGSNQPQHF.

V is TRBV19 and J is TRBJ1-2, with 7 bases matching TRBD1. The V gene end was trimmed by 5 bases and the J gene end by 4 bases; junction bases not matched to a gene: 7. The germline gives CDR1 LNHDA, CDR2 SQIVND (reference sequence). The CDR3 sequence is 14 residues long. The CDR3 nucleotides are TGTGCCAGTAGTCGACAGGGCTTGGGCTATGGCTACACCTTC. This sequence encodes CASSRQGLGYGYTF.

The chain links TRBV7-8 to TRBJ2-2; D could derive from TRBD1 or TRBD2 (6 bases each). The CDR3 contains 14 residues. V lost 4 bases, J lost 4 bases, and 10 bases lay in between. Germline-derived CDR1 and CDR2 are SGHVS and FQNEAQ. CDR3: CASSWGATTGELFF. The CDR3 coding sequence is TGTGCCAGCAGCTGGGGGGCGACCACCGGGGAGCTGTTTTTT.

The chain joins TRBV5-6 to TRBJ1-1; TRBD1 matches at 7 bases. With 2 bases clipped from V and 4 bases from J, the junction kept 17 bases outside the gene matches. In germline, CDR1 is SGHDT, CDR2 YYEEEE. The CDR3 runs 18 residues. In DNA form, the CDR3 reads TGTGCCAGCAGCTTCCTAACTACAGGGGTAATTCGGCTCACTGAAGCTTTCTTT. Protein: CASSFLTTGVIRLTEAFF.

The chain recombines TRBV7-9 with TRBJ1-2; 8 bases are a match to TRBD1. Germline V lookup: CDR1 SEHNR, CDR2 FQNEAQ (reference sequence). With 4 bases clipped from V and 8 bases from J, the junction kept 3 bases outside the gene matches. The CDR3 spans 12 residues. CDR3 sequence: CASSSDRGGYTF. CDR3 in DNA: TGTGCCAGCAGCTCTGACAGGGGCGGCTACACCTTC.

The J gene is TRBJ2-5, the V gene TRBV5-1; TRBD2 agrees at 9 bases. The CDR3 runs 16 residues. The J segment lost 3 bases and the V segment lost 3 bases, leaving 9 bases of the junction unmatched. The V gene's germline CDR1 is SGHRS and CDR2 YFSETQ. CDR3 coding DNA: TGCGCCAGCAGCTACCTAGGAGCGGGGGGTGAAGAGACCCAGTACTTC. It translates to CASSYLGAGGEETQYF.

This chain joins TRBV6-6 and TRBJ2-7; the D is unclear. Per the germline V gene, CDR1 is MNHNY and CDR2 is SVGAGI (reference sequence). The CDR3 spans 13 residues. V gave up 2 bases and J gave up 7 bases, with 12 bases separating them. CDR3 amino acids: CASSYSPRSEQYF. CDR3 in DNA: TGTGCCAGCAGTTACAGCCCAAGGTCTGAGCAGTACTTC.

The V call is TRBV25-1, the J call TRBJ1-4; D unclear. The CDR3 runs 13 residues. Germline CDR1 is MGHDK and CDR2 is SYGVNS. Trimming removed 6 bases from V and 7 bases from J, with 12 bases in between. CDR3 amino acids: CASRLGAGEKLFF. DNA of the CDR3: TGTGCCAGCAGACTGGGTGCGGGTGAAAAACTGTTTTTT.

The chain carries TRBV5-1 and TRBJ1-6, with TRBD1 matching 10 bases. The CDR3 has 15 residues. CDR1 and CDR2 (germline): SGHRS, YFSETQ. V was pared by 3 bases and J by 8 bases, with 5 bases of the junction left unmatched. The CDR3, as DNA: TGCGCCAGCAGCTCGACCGGGACAGGGGATTCACCCCTCCACTTT. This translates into CASSSTGTGDSPLHF.

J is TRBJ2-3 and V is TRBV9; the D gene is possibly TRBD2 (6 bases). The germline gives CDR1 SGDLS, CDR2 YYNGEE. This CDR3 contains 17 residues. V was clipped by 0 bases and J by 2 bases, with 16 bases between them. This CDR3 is CASSVGFGGVLTDTQYF. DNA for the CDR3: TGTGCCAGCAGCGTAGGATTTGGCGGGGTCCTCACAGATACGCAGTATTTT.